Below are 4 T cell receptor beta chains sequenced from a single sample in a study of blood T cell repertoires in COVID-19. The data were produced by immunoSEQ multiplex PCR, yet TCRdb's version contains in-frame clones alone and is incomplete. This table holds 90,000 to 100,000 clones, 84% found once. Material for sequencing was peripheral blood. The source is a man in his sixties or seventies with active or convalescent COVID-19.

The V gene is TRBV7-9, the J gene TRBJ1-3; 7 positions agree with TRBD1. Germline CDR1 is SEHNR and CDR2 is FQNEAQ (reference sequence). This CDR3 has 14 amino acids. The V segment lost 8 bases and the J segment 4 bases; nucleotides outside the gene matches: 8. CDR3 nucleotide sequence: TGTGCCAGCCTAGACAGGGCATCGGGAAACACCATATATTTT. Residues: CASLDRASGNTIYF.

This clone was counted a few times. V usage is TRBV18 and J usage is TRBJ2-7; possibly TRBD1 or TRBD2 for D (5 bases each). The CDR3 has 15 residues. In germline, CDR1 is KGHSH, CDR2 LQKENI. V was shortened by 4 bases and J by 3 bases, with 16 bases between the two germline ends. CDR3 region: CASSLPGQLNYEQYF. The CDR3 region has the DNA TGTGCCAGCTCACTACCGGGGCAGCTTAACTACGAGCAGTACTTC.

This CDR3 is CASSKGDRGNYGYTF. Written as DNA, the CDR3 is TGTGCCAGCAGCAAAGGCGACAGGGGGAACTATGGCTACACCTTC. The chain is built from TRBV21-1 and TRBJ1-2; the table's D call, TRBD1, was not checked against the DNA. TRBV21-1 is a known pseudogene. CDR3 length equals 15 residues.

V and J are TRBV23-1 and TRBJ2-7; D remains ambiguous. TRBV23-1 is known as an ORF, though its function is uncertain. V was clipped by 1 base and J by 2 bases, with 12 bases between them. This CDR3 comprises 15 residues. CDR3 residues: CASSQCTRTPYEQYF. The CDR3 nucleotides are TGCGCCAGCAGTCAATGTACCCGAACTCCCTACGAGCAGTACTTC.